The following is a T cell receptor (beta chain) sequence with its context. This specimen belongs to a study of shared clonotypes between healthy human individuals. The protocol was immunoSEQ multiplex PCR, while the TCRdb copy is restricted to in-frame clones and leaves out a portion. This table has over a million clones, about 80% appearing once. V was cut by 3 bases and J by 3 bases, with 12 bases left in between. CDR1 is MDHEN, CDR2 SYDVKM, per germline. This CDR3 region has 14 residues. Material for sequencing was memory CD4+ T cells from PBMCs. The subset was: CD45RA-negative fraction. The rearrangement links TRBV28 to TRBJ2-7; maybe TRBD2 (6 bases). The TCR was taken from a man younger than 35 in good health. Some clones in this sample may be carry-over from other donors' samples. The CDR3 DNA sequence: TGTGCCAGCAGTTTTGCCTACGGGGGCTACGAGCAGTACTTC. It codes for CASSFAYGGYEQYF.